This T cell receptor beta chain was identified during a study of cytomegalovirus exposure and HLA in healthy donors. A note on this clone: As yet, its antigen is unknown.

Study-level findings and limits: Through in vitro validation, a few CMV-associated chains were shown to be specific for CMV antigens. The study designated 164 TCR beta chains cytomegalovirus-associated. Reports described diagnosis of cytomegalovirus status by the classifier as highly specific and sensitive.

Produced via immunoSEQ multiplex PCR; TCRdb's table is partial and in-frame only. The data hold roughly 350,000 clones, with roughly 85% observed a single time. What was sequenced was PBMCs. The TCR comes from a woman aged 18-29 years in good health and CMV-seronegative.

CDR3 protein: CASTLFSRGVDQFF. The CDR3 bases are TGTGCCAGCACCCTCTTCAGCCGGGGGGTAGATCAGTTCTTC. The J gene is TRBJ2-1, the V gene TRBV28, with 7 bases fitting TRBD2. Germline assignment: CDR1 MDHEN and CDR2 SYDVKM. V lost 7 bases to trimming and J lost 13 bases; unmatched junction nucleotides: 16. This CDR3 has 14 residues.